This T cell receptor beta chain was found in a study of T cell repertoires in cytomegalovirus infection. For the study at large: It was the public TCR beta signatures that indicated both CMV infection and matching HLA type. General study points: The study identified carriers of CMV plus the relevant HLA from cumulative public TCR beta family frequency. The ex vivo response was dominated by HLA-C-restricted CMV-specific TCR beta clonotypes.

MiXCR, run by TCRdb on the reads, gives a single entry per CDR3 protein. This repertoire shows approximately 730,000 distinct CDR3 sequences, approximately 32% found once; its top ten account for around 14%. After removal of 2 bases from V and 2 bases from J, the junction contained 19 bases not matched to a gene. Germline lookup yields CDR1 LGHNA and CDR2 YSLEER. The CDR3 is 20 amino acids. On this clonotype itself: Its antigen is not identified.

This chain joins TRBV4-3 and TRBJ2-7, with 9 bases matching TRBD2. This sequence was found in a human donor in good health (CMV status not recorded). Some clones in this sample may be carry-over from other donors' samples. The sample was cultured CD8+ T cells from PBMCs, taken from culture after CMV antigen stimulation. The CDR3 sequence: CASSQNLGLAPRSSAYEQYV. CDR3 DNA: TGCGCCAGCAGCCAAAACCTGGGACTAGCTCCCCGAAGTAGCGCCTACGAGCAGTACGTC.